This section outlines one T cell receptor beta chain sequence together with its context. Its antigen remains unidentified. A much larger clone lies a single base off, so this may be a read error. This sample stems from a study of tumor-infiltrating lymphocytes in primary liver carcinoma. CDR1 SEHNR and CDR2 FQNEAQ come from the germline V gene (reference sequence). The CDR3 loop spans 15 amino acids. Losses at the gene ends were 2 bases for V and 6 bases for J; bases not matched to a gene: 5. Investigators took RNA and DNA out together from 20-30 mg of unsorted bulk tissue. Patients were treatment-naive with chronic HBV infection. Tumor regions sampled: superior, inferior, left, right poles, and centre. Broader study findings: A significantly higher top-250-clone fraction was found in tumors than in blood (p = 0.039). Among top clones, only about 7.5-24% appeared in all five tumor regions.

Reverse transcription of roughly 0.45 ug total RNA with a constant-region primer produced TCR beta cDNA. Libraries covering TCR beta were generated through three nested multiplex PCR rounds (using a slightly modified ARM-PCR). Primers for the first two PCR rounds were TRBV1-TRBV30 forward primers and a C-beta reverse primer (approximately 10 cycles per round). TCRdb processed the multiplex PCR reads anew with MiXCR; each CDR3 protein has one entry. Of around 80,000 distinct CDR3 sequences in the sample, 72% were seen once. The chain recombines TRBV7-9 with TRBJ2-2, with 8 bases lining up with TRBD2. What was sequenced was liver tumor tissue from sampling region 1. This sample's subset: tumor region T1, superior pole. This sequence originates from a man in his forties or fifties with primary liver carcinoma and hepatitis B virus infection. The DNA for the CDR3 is TGTGCCAGCAGCTTAATTGGCGGGAGGTCCGGGGAGCTGTTTTTT. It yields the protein CASSLIGGRSGELFF.